The sequence of this TCR beta chain was determined in a study of blood T cell repertoires in COVID-19. Looking at the study overall: Acute-phase and convalescent COVID-19 samples originated in the United States, Italy and Spain. The cDNA or gDNA used as material had been derived from T cells, B-cell-depleted T cells, or PBMCs.

Source study methods: Reference gene primer amplification gave estimated nucleated cell counts. The protocol was immunoSEQ multiplex PCR, while the TCRdb copy is restricted to in-frame clones and leaves out a portion. The DNA gave D and trimming, while V, J and clone size come from that table. The table includes some 150,000 clones, around 82% detected once. CDR3 size: 14 residues. Per the germline V gene, CDR1 is MNHNS and CDR2 is SASEGT. The V end lost 3 bases, the J end lost 0 bases, and 3 bases lay between the germline ends. Sequenced: peripheral blood. The clonotype originates from a man in his sixties who had recovered from COVID-19. V is TRBV6-1 and J is TRBJ2-6, with D hard to call. The CDR3 is CASSDLSGANVLTF. CDR3 DNA: TGTGCCAGCAGTGACCTCTCTGGGGCCAACGTCCTGACTTTC.